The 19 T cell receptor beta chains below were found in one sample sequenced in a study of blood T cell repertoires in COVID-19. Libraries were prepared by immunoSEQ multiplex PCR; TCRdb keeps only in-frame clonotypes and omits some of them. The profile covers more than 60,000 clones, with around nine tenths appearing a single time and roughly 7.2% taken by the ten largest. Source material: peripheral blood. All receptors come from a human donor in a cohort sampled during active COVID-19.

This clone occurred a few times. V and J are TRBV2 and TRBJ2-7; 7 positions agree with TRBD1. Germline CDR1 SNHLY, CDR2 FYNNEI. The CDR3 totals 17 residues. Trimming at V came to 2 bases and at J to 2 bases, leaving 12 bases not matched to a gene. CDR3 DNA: TGTGCCAGCAGTGAACGGGACAGAGCATCTCAAACCTACGAGCAGTACTTC. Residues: CASSERDRASQTYEQYF.

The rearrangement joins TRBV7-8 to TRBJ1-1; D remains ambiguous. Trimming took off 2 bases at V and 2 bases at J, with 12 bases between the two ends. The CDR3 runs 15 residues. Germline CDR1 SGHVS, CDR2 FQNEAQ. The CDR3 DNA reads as TGTGCCAGCAGCTTAAGGGAGGCGAAAAACACTGAAGCTTTCTTT. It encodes CASSLREAKNTEAFF.

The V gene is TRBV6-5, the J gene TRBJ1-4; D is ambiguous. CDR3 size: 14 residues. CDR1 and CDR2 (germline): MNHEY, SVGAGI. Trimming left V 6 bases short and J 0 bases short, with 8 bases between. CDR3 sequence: CASSRLSTNEKLFF. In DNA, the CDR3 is TGTGCCAGCAGCAGACTGTCAACTAATGAAAAACTGTTTTTT.

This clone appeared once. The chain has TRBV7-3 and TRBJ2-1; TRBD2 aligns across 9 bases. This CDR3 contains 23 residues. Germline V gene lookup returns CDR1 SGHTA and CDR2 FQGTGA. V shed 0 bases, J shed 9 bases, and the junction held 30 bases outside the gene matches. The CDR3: CASSLTTWGQYGWPASGAPEQFF. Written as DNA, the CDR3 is TGTGCCAGCAGCTTAACAACCTGGGGTCAGTATGGGTGGCCGGCTAGCGGGGCCCCTGAGCAGTTCTTC.

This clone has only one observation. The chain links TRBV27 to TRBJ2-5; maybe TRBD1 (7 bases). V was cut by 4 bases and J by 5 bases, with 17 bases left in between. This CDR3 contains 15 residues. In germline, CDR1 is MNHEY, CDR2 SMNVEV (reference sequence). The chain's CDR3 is CASSSTGRQGETQYF. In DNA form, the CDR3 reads TGTGCCAGCAGTTCGACAGGGAGGCAGGGGGAGACCCAGTACTTC.

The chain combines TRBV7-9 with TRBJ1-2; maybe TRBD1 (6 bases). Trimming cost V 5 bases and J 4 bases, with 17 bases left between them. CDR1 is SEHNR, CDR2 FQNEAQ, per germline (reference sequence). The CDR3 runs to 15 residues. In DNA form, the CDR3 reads TGTGCCAGCAGCCCTTTTGGGGGGGCGATCTATGGCTACACCTTC. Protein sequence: CASSPFGGAIYGYTF.

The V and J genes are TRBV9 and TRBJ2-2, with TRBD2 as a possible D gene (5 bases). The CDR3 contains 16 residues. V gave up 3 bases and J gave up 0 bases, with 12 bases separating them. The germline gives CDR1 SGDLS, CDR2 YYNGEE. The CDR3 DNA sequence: TGTGCCAGCAGCGCGTTGAGCGGAGCGAACACCGGGGAGCTGTTTTTT. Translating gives CASSALSGANTGELFF.

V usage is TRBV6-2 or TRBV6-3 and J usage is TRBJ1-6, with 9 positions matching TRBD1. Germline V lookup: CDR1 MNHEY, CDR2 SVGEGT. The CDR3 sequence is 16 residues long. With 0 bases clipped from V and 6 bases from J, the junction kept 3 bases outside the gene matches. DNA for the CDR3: TGTGCCAGCAGTTACTCGGCGGGACAGGGTAATTCACCCCTCCACTTT. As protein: CASSYSAGQGNSPLHF.

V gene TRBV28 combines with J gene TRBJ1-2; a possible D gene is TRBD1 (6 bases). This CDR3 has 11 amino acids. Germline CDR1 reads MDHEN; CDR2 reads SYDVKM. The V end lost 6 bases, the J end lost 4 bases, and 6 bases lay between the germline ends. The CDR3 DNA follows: TGTGCCAGCAGGACAGGCTATGGCTACACCTTC. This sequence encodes CASRTGYGYTF.

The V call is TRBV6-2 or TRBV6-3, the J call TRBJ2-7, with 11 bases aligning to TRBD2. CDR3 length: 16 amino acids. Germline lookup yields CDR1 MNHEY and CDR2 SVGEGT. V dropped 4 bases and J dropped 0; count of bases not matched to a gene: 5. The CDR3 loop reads CASSFLSGGVSYEQYF. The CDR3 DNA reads TGTGCCAGCAGTTTCCTTAGCGGGGGGGTCTCCTACGAGCAGTACTTC.

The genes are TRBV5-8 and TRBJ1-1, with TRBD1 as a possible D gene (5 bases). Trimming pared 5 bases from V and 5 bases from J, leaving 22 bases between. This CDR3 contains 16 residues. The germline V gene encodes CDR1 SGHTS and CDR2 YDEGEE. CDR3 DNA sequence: TGTGCCAGCAGTTTCGGTTACCGGGGGGTAGGGACTGAAGCTTTCTTT. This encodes CASSFGYRGVGTEAFF.

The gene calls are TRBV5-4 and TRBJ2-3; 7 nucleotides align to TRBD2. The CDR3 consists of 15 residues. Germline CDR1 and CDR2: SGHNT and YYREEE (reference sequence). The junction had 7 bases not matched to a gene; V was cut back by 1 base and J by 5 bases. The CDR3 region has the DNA TGTGCCAGCAGCTTGTCTAGCGGCGCGGGAGATACGCAGTATTTT. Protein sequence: CASSLSSGAGDTQYF.

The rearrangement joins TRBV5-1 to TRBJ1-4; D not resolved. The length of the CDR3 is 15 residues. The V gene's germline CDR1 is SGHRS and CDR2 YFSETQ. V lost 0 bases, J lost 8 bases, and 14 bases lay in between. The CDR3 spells CASSLVGPPREKLFF. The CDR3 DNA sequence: TGCGCCAGCAGCTTGGTGGGCCCCCCAAGGGAAAAACTGTTTTTT.

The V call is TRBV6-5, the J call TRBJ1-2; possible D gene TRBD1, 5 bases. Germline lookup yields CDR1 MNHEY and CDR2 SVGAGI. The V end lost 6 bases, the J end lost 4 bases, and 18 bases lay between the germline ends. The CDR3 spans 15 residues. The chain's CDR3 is CASSREGTGFYGYTF. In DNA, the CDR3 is TGTGCCAGCAGCCGCGAAGGAACAGGCTTCTATGGCTACACCTTC.

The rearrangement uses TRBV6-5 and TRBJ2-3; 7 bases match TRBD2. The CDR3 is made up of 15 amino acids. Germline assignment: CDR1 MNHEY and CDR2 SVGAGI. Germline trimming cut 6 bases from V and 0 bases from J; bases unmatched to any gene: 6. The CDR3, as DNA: TGTGCCAGCAGCCTACTCGGGGGGAGCACAGATACGCAGTATTTT. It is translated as CASSLLGGSTDTQYF.

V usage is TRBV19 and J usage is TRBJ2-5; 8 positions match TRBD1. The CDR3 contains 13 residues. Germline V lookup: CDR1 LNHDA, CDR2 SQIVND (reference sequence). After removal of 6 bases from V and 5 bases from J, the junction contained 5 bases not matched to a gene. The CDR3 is CASSSRGHETQYF. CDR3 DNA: TGTGCCAGTAGCAGCAGGGGGCACGAGACCCAGTACTTC.

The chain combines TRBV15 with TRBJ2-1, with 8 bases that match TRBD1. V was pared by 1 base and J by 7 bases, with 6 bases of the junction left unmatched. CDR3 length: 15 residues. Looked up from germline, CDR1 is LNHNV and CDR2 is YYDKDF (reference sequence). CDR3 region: CATSRGQGIFNEQFF. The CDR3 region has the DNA TGTGCCACCAGCAGAGGACAGGGGATCTTTAATGAGCAGTTCTTC.

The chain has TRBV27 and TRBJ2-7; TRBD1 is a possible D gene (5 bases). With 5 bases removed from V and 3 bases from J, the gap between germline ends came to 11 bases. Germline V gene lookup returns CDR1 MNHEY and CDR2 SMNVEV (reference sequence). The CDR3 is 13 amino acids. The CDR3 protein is CASSTVDSYEQYF. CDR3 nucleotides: TGTGCCAGCAGTACCGTCGACAGCTACGAGCAGTACTTC.

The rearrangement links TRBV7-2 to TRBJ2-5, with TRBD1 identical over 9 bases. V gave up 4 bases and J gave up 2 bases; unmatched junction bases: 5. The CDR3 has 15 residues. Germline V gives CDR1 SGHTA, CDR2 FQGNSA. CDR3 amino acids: CASSYGTGNQETQYF. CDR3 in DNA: TGTGCCAGCAGCTACGGGACAGGGAATCAAGAGACCCAGTACTTC.